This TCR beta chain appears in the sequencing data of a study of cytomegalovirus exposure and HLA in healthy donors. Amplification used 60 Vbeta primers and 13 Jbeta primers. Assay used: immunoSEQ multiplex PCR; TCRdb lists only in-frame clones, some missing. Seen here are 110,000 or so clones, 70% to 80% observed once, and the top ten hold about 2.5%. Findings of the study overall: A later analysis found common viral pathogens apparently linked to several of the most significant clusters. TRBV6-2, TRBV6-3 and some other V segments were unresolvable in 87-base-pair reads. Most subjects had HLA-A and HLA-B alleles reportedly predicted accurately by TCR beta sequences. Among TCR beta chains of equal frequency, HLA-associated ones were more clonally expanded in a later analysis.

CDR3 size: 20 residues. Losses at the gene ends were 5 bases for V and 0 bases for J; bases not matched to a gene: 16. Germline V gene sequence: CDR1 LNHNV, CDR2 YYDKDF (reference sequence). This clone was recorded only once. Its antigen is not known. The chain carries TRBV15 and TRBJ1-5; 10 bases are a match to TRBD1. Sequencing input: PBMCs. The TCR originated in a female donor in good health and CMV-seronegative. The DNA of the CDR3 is TGTGCCACCAGCCCCCGTGGTGGGGACAGGGGCCCTTATAGCAATCAGCCCCAGCATTTT. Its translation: CATSPRGGDRGPYSNQPQHF.